The entry below describes one T cell receptor (beta chain). Its cognate antigen is unknown. Time point meaning: newly diagnosed GD, antithyroid drugs for less than 3 months. TCR sequences were obtained from RNA taken from PBMCs. Construction of TCR beta libraries relied on iRepertoire HTBI primers and on Arm-PCR targeting CDR3 regions. TCRdb re-analysed the multiplex PCR reads in MiXCR, keeping a single row per CDR3 protein. The sample comprises 300,000 to 400,000 distinct CDR3 sequences, over 15% of which are singletons, and 25% to 30% rests with the top ten. This specimen comes from a study of regulatory T cells in long-lasting Graves disease. The study's findings and limits: Persistent Graves' patients showed less TCR diversity than newly diagnosed patients showed. Only peripheral blood was studied, not thyroid tissue.

Germline loops: CDR1 MNHNS, CDR2 SASEGT. This CDR3 has 14 amino acids. V was shortened by 6 bases and J by 0 bases, with 9 bases between the two germline ends. The sample also formed part of further work on T cells in Graves' hyperthyroidism and ophthalmopathy. That work adds: Stable hyperthyroidism was told apart from ophthalmopathy by a model built on 13 V-J features.

The sequenced sample was peripheral blood mononuclear cells (PBMCs), obtained at new diagnosis, from a patient treated with antithyroid drugs. This chain joins TRBV6-1 and TRBJ1-5; D gene unclear. This TCR came from a man in his forties with Graves disease. Written as DNA, the CDR3 is TGTGCCAGCAGGGGTACGATTAGCAATCAGCCCCAGCATTTT. It is translated as CASRGTISNQPQHF.